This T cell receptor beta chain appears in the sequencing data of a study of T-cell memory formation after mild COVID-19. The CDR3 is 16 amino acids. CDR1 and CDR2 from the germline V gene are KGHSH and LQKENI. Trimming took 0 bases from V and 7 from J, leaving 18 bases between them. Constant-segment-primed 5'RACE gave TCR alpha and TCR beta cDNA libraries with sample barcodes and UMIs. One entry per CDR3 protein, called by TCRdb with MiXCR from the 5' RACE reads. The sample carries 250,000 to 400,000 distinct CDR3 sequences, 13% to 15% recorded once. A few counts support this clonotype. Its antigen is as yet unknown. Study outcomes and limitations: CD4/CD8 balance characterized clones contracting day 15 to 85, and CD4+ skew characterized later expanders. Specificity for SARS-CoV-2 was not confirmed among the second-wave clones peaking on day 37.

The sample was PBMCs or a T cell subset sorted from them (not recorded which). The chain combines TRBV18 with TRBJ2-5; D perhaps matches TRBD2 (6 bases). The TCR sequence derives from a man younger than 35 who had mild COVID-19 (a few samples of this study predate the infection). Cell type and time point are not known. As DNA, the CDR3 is TGTGCCAGCTCACCACCGTCTAGCGTCTCCAAGGGGACCCAGTACTTC. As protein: CASSPPSSVSKGTQYF.